The 22 T cell receptor beta chains below were found in one sample sequenced in a study of human T cells and chemical hapten exposure. Time point specified: patch test 3, about 24 weeks after DPC sensitization. As to treatment: therapeutic diphenylcyclopropenone sensitization with weekly scalp DPC. TCRdb re-derived calls from the RACE reads in MiXCR, one entry per CDR3 protein. Of roughly 100,000 distinct CDR3 sequences in the sample, less than 40% were seen once. The sequencing used whole blood, collected in connection with sensitization to the hapten diphenylcyclopropenone (DPC). These receptors originate from a man aged 35 to 55 with alopecia areata. Some clones in this sample may be carry-over from other donors' samples.

This clonotype was counted only a few times. The V gene is TRBV6-2 or TRBV6-3, the J gene TRBJ2-6; D may match TRBD1 or TRBD2 (5 bases each). This CDR3 is built from 17 residues. V dropped 6 bases and J dropped 0 bases, with 15 bases sitting between them. The V gene's germline CDR1 is MNHEY and CDR2 SVGEGT. DNA of the CDR3: TGTGCCAGCAGCTCGGCACCAGGGAGCTCTGGGGCCAACGTCCTGACTTTC. It translates to CASSSAPGSSGANVLTF.

The chain is built from TRBV28 and TRBJ2-7; 11 bases match TRBD2. CDR1 is MDHEN, CDR2 SYDVKM, per germline. The CDR3 contains 15 residues. J lost 4 bases, V lost 5 bases, and 7 bases had no gene match. The CDR3 spells CASSPGLAAGYEQYF. CDR3 DNA: TGTGCCAGCAGTCCGGGACTAGCGGCCGGTTACGAGCAGTACTTC. The full variable domain, rest sourced from reference TRBV28 and TRBJ2-7, is DVKVTQSSRYLVKRTGEKVFLECVQDMDHENMFWYRQDPGLGLRLIYFSYDVKMKEKGDIPEGYSVSREKKERFSLILESASTNQTSMYLCASSPGLAAGYEQYFGPGTRLTVT.

This clonotype turned up a few times. The J gene is TRBJ2-3, the V gene TRBV7-2, with a weak D call TRBD2 (6 bases). The CDR3 totals 15 residues. Per germline, CDR1 SGHTA and CDR2 FQGNSA. The V end lost 5 bases, the J end lost 6 bases, and 18 bases lay between the germline ends. The CDR3 DNA reads as TGTGCCAGCAGCCCAAAGGGTTCCGGAGGGGATACGCAGTATTTT. It specifies CASSPKGSGGDTQYF.

The chain combines TRBV5-1 with TRBJ1-1, with D perhaps TRBD1 (5 bases). V gave up 5 bases and J gave up 3 bases, with 11 bases separating them. The CDR3 contains 13 residues. The germline V gene has CDR1 SGHRS and CDR2 YFSETQ. The chain's CDR3 is CASSRDPDTEAFF. CDR3 in DNA: TGCGCCAGCAGTCGGGACCCTGACACTGAAGCTTTCTTT.

The gene calls are TRBV7-9 and TRBJ1-3; TRBD1 is a possible D gene (6 bases). CDR3 length: 15 amino acids. V lost 5 bases and J 3 bases, leaving 14 bases between the germline ends. Germline V lookup: CDR1 SEHNR, CDR2 FQNEAQ (reference sequence). The CDR3 sequence is CASSPRGFYGNTIYF. CDR3 DNA sequence: TGTGCCAGCAGCCCAAGGGGGTTTTATGGAAACACCATATATTTT.

The chain joins TRBV6-5 to TRBJ1-6; D possibly corresponds to TRBD1 (6 bases). Trimming took 8 bases from V and 7 from J, leaving 15 bases between them. Germline CDR1 MNHEY, CDR2 SVGAGI. CDR3 length equals 14 residues. The CDR3 spells CASREQGSNSPLHF. The DNA for the CDR3 is TGTGCCAGCCGGGAACAGGGTAGCAATTCACCCCTCCACTTT.

Remarks on this clonotype: One junction end disagrees with the germline gene, perhaps due to a read error. The rearrangement uses TRBV7-8 and TRBJ2-5; no clear D. The CDR3 runs to 13 residues. Looked up from germline, CDR1 is SGHVS and CDR2 is FQNEAQ. CDR3 in amino acids: CANSLLRTETQYF. The CDR3 DNA follows: TGTGCCAACAGCTTGCTCCGGACGGAGACCCAGTACTTC.

The rearrangement links TRBV12-3 or TRBV12-4 to TRBJ2-3; D call uncertain. This CDR3 comprises 12 residues. V was trimmed by 3 bases and J by 4 bases, leaving 5 bases between them. CDR3 bases: TGTGCCAGCAGTTTCCGGGCAGATACGCAGTATTTT. Amino acids: CASSFRADTQYF.

The table lists this clonotype with a few counts. The chain joins TRBV6-1 to TRBJ2-7, with D possibly being TRBD1 (6 bases). This CDR3 has 14 residues. Germline V gives CDR1 MNHNS, CDR2 SASEGT. V lost 5 bases and J 0 bases, leaving 11 bases between the germline ends. The CDR3 protein is CASSLGQSSYEQYV. The DNA for the CDR3 is TGTGCCAGCAGTTTAGGACAGTCCTCCTACGAGCAGTACGTC.

This clonotype was picked up a small number of times. The chain combines TRBV7-2 with TRBJ2-2; maybe TRBD2 (5 bases). Looked up from germline, CDR1 is SGHTA and CDR2 is FQGNSA. V lost 5 bases, J lost 3 bases, and 10 bases lay in between. The CDR3 runs 14 residues. CDR3 nucleotide sequence: TGTGCCAGCAGCCGGACTGGGGACACCGGGGAGCTGTTTTTT. Protein sequence: CASSRTGDTGELFF.

The chain employs TRBV7-9 and TRBJ1-5, with TRBD1 identical over 7 bases. Losses at the gene ends were 1 base for V and 11 bases for J; bases not matched to a gene: 8. The germline gives CDR1 SEHNR, CDR2 FQNEAQ (reference sequence). CDR3 length equals 14 residues. Here the CDR3 DNA reads TGTGCCAGCAGCTTAGAGACAGGGAAAAGCTCCCAGCATTTT. Protein product: CASSLETGKSSQHF.

CDR3 protein: CSVNPSGSETQYF. The CDR3 DNA sequence: TGCAGCGTAAACCCTAGCGGGAGCGAGACCCAGTACTTC. The V and J genes are TRBV29-1 and TRBJ2-5, with 10 bases lining up with TRBD2. CDR1 is SQVTM, CDR2 ANQGSEA, per germline. V lost 6 bases and J lost 5; bases outside the gene matches: 6. This CDR3 spans 13 amino acids.

This sequence joins TRBV7-8 and TRBJ2-3, with 7 bases identical to TRBD1. Germline CDR1 and CDR2: SGHVS and FQNEAQ. Germline trimming cut 3 bases from V and 2 bases from J; bases unmatched to any gene: 5. CDR3 length: 15 amino acids. The CDR3 protein is CASSFDREPTDTQYF. Here the CDR3 DNA reads TGTGCCAGCAGCTTTGACAGGGAGCCCACAGATACGCAGTATTTT.

This clonotype was detected only a few times. V usage is TRBV28 and J usage is TRBJ1-5; no clear D. Germline V gene data show CDR1 as MDHEN and CDR2 as SYDVKM. V was pared by 4 bases and J by 4 bases, with 5 bases between. CDR3 length: 12 residues. CDR3 nucleotides: TGTGCCAGCAGTTCCCAGAATCAGCCCCAGCATTTT. Its protein product is CASSSQNQPQHF.

There are a few counts of this clonotype. The chain couples TRBV28 to TRBJ2-3; D not resolved. The CDR3 runs 15 residues. Deletions cut 2 bases from V and 1 base from J, with 10 bases between. In germline, CDR1 is MDHEN, CDR2 SYDVKM. In DNA form, the CDR3 reads TGTGCCAGCAGTTTAGGGTCGACGGGCACAGATACGCAGTATTTT. Protein sequence: CASSLGSTGTDTQYF.

This clonotype was picked up many times. This rearrangement joins TRBV10-3 to TRBJ2-3, with 8 bases fitting TRBD1. V dropped 5 bases and J dropped 0; count of bases not matched to a gene: 1. This CDR3 has 14 residues. Germline V CDR1 and CDR2: ENHRY, SYGVKD. CDR3 in DNA: TGTGCCATCAGTACAGGGGGTAGCACAGATACGCAGTATTTT. This encodes CAISTGGSTDTQYF.

This clonotype came up a few times. V is TRBV24-1 and J is TRBJ2-3; 9 bases map to TRBD1. Germline-derived CDR1 and CDR2 are KGHDR and SFDVKD. This CDR3 is 16 amino acids long. The V and J ends lost 3 bases and 5 bases, in that order; junction bases with no gene match: 8. CDR3 nucleotides: TGTGCCACCAGTGATCCAACAACAGGGGGCATAGATACGCAGTATTTT. Amino acid sequence: CATSDPTTGGIDTQYF.

There are a few counts of this clonotype. V and J are TRBV25-1 and TRBJ2-5, with 9 bases matching TRBD1. CDR1 is MGHDK, CDR2 SYGVNS, per germline. CDR3 length: 16 amino acids. Unmatched junction bases numbered 4, after V lost 0 bases and J lost 2 bases. CDR3 amino acids: CASSEYPGQGQETQYF. In DNA form, the CDR3 reads TGTGCCAGCAGTGAATATCCGGGACAGGGACAAGAGACCCAGTACTTC.

The chain recombines TRBV6-5 with TRBJ2-5, with TRBD1 matching over 8 bases. The CDR3 consists of 15 residues. Germline CDR1 MNHEY, CDR2 SVGAGI. The J segment lost 7 bases and the V segment lost 5 bases, leaving 12 bases of the junction unmatched. CDR3 loop: CASSRAGGQEVTQYF. In DNA form, the CDR3 reads TGTGCCAGCAGTCGCGCCGGGGGACAGGAGGTGACCCAGTACTTC.

CDR3 residues: CSASPSGRDQPQHF. The DNA for the CDR3 is TGCAGTGCTAGTCCATCCGGGCGGGATCAGCCCCAGCATTTT. The chain joins TRBV20-1 to TRBJ1-5, with no clear D. Looked up from germline, CDR1 is DFQATT and CDR2 is SNEGSKA (reference sequence). V was cut by 3 bases and J by 5 bases, with 14 bases left in between. This CDR3 contains 14 residues.

V usage is TRBV29-1 and J usage is TRBJ1-1, with D maybe TRBD1 (5 bases). Germline V gene sequence: CDR1 SQVTM, CDR2 ANQGSEA. This CDR3 has 13 residues. Trimming took 4 bases from V and 5 from J, leaving 14 bases between them. In nucleotides, the CDR3 is TGCAGCGTTGGCTCAGGGAAGGGAACTGAAGCTTTCTTT. Its translation: CSVGSGKGTEAFF.

V gene TRBV24-1 combines with J gene TRBJ2-2; D not resolved. The V gene's germline CDR1 is KGHDR and CDR2 SFDVKD. V shed 1 base and J shed 6 bases, with 5 bases lying between them. CDR3 length: 13 residues. This CDR3 is CATSDFEAGELFF. CDR3 coding DNA: TGTGCCACCAGTGATTTCGAAGCCGGGGAGCTGTTTTTT.